The clone carrying this T cell receptor beta chain came up once. Its antigen is not known. This CDR3 comprises 14 residues. Germline V CDR1 and CDR2: LNHDA, SQIVND (reference sequence). Trimming took off 5 bases at V and 3 bases at J, with 11 bases between the two ends. Sequencing was performed with immunoSEQ multiplex PCR; in TCRdb, only in-frame clones are kept and a portion is missing. The sample includes 20,000 to 25,000 clones, about four fifths of them seen just once. Treatment in this sample: AdE1-LMPpoly-expanded autologous EBV-specific T-cell therapy followed by anti-PD-1 nivolumab. This sample was taken from a study of EBV T-cell therapy then PD-1 blockade in nasopharyngeal carcinoma.

The receptor was derived from a man in his forties or fifties with nasopharyngeal carcinoma. Sample: CD8+ T cells from blood, taken at day -245 from a patient whose treatment included autologous EBV-specific T cells and nivolumab. V usage is TRBV19 and J usage is TRBJ2-1; no clear D gene. As DNA, the CDR3 is TGTGCCAGTAGTGTGGCAGGCCACTACAATGAGCAGTTCTTC. This codes for CASSVAGHYNEQFF.